A selection of T cell receptor beta chains follows, all from one sample in a study of blood T cell repertoires in COVID-19. Sequenced by immunoSEQ multiplex PCR; TCRdb stores in-frame clones only, minus some. The table has about 210,000 clones, about four fifths seen once. Sample: PBMCs or T cells enriched from blood (not recorded which). The receptors derive from a woman aged 45-59 years with acute COVID-19. Both conserved end residues are part of each CDR3. Clone size is not always given. Where it is, it says once, few, many or a class for expanded clones.

v_call clone_size cdr3_length cdr3_aa
TRBV7-2 - 17 CASSPGLLAGIYNEQFF
TRBV28 - 15 CASSLHRGDTGELFF
TRBV11-3 - 13 CASSRTGDTEAFF
TRBV5-1 - 13 CASSGTTNTEAFF
TRBV6-2/TRBV6-3 few 15 CASSFTGTGIQPQHF
TRBV7-6 - 15 CATSTGRANTGELFF
TRBV2 once 14 CASSYIDSNTEAFF
TRBV19 - 14 CASNIQGAGTEAFF
TRBV7-3 - 15 CASSEDRGSSYEQYF
TRBV20-1 - 17 CSASTGTSGSFEETQYF
TRBV7-2 - 17 CASSSTSGVLEGETQYF
TRBV28 few 15 CASSLSGEGGYGYTF
TRBV24-1 - 15 CATSDLQGTYNEQFF
TRBV29-1 - 17 CSVESLAGNRIDGEQFF
TRBV29-1 - 14 CSVGGQSKGDTQYF
TRBV5-5 - 16 CASSLDAARGRTEAFF
TRBV28 - 16 CASSSGGAPVVGELFF
TRBV7-9 once 12 CASSLVDYGYTF
TRBV28 - 15 CASTQKGGLNTEAFF
TRBV15 - 15 CATSSRTSRYNEQFF
TRBV29-1 once 15 CSVERWTGATGELFF
TRBV19 - 16 CASSLAGGVSRYEQYF
TRBV24-1 - 18 CATSDYPGLAGSTDTQYF
TRBV7-2 few 15 CASSLRGGAYNEQFF
TRBV7-9 once 11 CASSQIYEQYF
TRBV7-2 - 15 CASSLVPAGQETQYF
TRBV7-9 once 16 CASSGEGLASTDTQYF
TRBV9 - 18 CASSEYPTGTLNTGELFF
TRBV25-1 - 15 CASRETGSVQETQYF
TRBV12-3/TRBV12-4 - 13 CASSLRGRNTIYF
TRBV28 once 14 CASNPPRQGQPQHF
TRBV6-2/TRBV6-3 - 11 CASSSFFEQYF
TRBV19 - 17 CASSKGTGGYSNQPQHF
TRBV7-2 - 15 CASSLIPRFGDTQYF
TRBV7-9 - 14 CASSTLGRGTEAFF
TRBV10-3 - 14 CAISRQASNTEAFF
TRBV7-9 - 14 CASSPGTTYNEQFF
TRBV19 once 13 CASTKRDVDEQFF
TRBV18 - 15 CASSQTQSTNEKLFF